The TCR beta chain under discussion was sequenced for a study of low-dose radiotherapy and immunotherapy resistance in tumors. This CDR3 has 17 amino acids. Primers used for first-strand cDNA, a TRAV- and TRBV-specific set, covered both alpha and beta chains. A constant-region primer paired with the V-primer adapter amplified TCRs over about 19 PCR cycles. Using its own MiXCR run on the reads, TCRdb lists one record per CDR3 protein. The table lists 60,000 to 90,000 distinct CDR3 sequences, around 31% of them singletons. Specified time point: before trial treatment. Each eligible patient had an advanced solid tumor, and these tumors lacked tumor-infiltrating lymphocytes. This clonotype was observed once. One end of the junction fails to match germline, which may point to a read error.

The sequenced sample was PBMCs, obtained before treatment. This chain uses TRBV5-3 with TRBJ1-5, with TRBD1 as a possible D gene (6 bases). TRBV5-3 counts as an open reading frame of uncertain function. This clonotype originated in a female donor with ovarian cancer. The CDR3 sequence is CASSLGHRAGSNQPQHF. DNA for the CDR3: TGTGCCAGCAGCTTGGGGCACAGGGCTGGGAGCAATCAGCCCCAGCATTTT.